These 15 T cell receptor beta chains share one sample of origin, sequenced in a study of T cell changes during pregnancy in multiple sclerosis. Generated by immunoSEQ multiplex PCR, the TCRdb table keeps only in-frame clones and is missing some. This table has more than 15,000 clones, 88% appearing once. Sequences were derived from CD8+ T cells from peripheral blood mononuclear cells, sampled after pregnancy. All receptors come from a female donor in good health, enrolled as a control in a pregnancy study.

The gene calls are TRBV15 and TRBJ1-2, with 8 bases matching TRBD1. The V gene's germline CDR1 is LNHNV and CDR2 YYDKDF (reference sequence). V lost 8 bases, J lost 5 bases, and 4 bases stayed unmatched. The CDR3 totals 12 residues. The CDR3 here is CATGGTGYGYTF. CDR3 in DNA: TGTGCCACCGGAGGGACAGGTTATGGCTACACCTTC.

The chain uses TRBV5-1 and TRBJ1-1, with 7 bases identical to TRBD1. Germline assignment: CDR1 SGHRS and CDR2 YFSETQ. The CDR3 contains 12 residues. The V and J ends lost 10 bases and 1 base, in that order; junction bases with no gene match: 4. The CDR3 here is CASRGTNTEAFF. DNA for the CDR3: TGCGCCTCCAGGGGGACGAACACTGAAGCTTTCTTT.

The genes are TRBV19 and TRBJ1-1, with TRBD1 matching 12 bases. This CDR3 has 18 residues. V shed 3 bases and J 0 bases; nucleotides not matched to a gene: 8. The germline CDR1 and CDR2 sequences are LNHDA and SQIVND (reference sequence). The CDR3 region is CASSMGDRGLVLNTEAFF. The DNA for the CDR3 is TGTGCCAGTAGTATGGGGGACAGGGGGCTAGTATTGAACACTGAAGCTTTCTTT.

The V call is TRBV12-5, the J call TRBJ2-1; tentative D call: TRBD2 (5 bases). This CDR3 has 18 residues. Germline V gene sequence: CDR1 LGHNT, CDR2 FRNRAP. V was cut by 2 bases and J by 2 bases, with 19 bases left in between. Here the CDR3 DNA reads TGTGCTAGTGGTTTGTTCACATACACTAGATGGGCCTACAATGAGCAGTTCTTC. Its translation is CASGLFTYTRWAYNEQFF.

This rearrangement joins TRBV7-6 to TRBJ2-7, with D perhaps matching TRBD2 (5 bases). The CDR3 has 15 amino acids. The V gene lost 1 base and the J gene lost 2 bases, with 12 bases spanning the gap. Germline values: CDR1 SGHVS, CDR2 FNYEAQ. CDR3 sequence reads: CASSLEVSATYEQYF. CDR3 nucleotide sequence: TGTGCCAGCAGCTTAGAGGTTAGCGCGACCTACGAGCAGTACTTC.

The chain combines TRBV29-1 with TRBJ2-7, with a tentative D call TRBD2 (6 bases). V shed 3 bases and J shed 3 bases, with 15 bases lying between them. Germline V gene data show CDR1 as SQVTM and CDR2 as ANQGSEA. The CDR3 is made up of 14 amino acids. CDR3 nucleotides: TGCAGCGTTGACGGGGGACCTGGTGACTACGAGCAGTACTTC. Its protein is CSVDGGPGDYEQYF.

The V gene is TRBV7-9, the J gene TRBJ2-7; D not resolved. V lost 3 bases and J 0 bases, leaving 9 bases between the germline ends. CDR1 and CDR2 (germline): SEHNR, FQNEAQ (reference sequence). The CDR3 loop spans 14 amino acids. Written as DNA, the CDR3 is TGTGCCAGCAGCTTTGAGGTTGGCTCCTACGAGCAGTACTTC. It translates to CASSFEVGSYEQYF.

This chain connects TRBV2 to TRBJ2-3; 9 positions match TRBD2. The CDR3 has 18 amino acids. Germline lookup yields CDR1 SNHLY and CDR2 FYNNEI. The ends lost 0 bases at V and 0 bases at J; junction bases unmatched: 7. CDR3 sequence (DNA): TGTGCCAGCAGTGAAGCTCCTGGCCTAGCGGGGAGCACAGATACGCAGTATTTT. Its translation is CASSEAPGLAGSTDTQYF. Together with reference TRBV2 and TRBJ2-3, the CDR3 gives the full variable domain: EPEVTQTPSHQVTQMGQEVILRCVPISNHLYFYWYRQILGQKVEFLVSFYNNEISEKSEIFDDQFSVERPDGSNFTLKIRSTKLEDSAMYFCASSEAPGLAGSTDTQYFGPGTRLTVL.

J is TRBJ2-1 and V is TRBV7-9; D is possibly TRBD2 (5 bases). Looked up from germline, CDR1 is SEHNR and CDR2 is FQNEAQ (reference sequence). The CDR3 extends over 14 amino acids. Trimming left V 2 bases short and J 9 bases short, with 14 bases between. The CDR3, as DNA: TGTGCCAGCAGCTTAACCATGGCGGCGGGTGAGCAGTTCTTC. Translation gives CASSLTMAAGEQFF.

The J gene is TRBJ2-7, the V gene TRBV7-9; the match to TRBD2 covers 8 bases. The CDR3 consists of 17 residues. CDR1 and CDR2 from the germline V gene are SEHNR and FQNEAQ (reference sequence). V lost 5 bases and J lost 0; bases outside the gene matches: 12. This chain's CDR3 is CASSPGEAGTSSYEQYF. The CDR3 region has the DNA TGTGCCAGCAGCCCAGGGGAAGCCGGGACTAGCTCCTACGAGCAGTACTTC.

This chain links TRBV5-8 with TRBJ2-7, with 11 bases lining up with TRBD2. In germline, CDR1 is SGHTS, CDR2 YDEGEE. V gave up 0 bases and J gave up 2 bases; unmatched junction bases: 10. This CDR3 is built from 18 residues. For the CDR3, the DNA is TGTGCCAGCAGCTTGGAGGGGTCTAGCGGGAGGTCTACCTACGAGCAGTACTTC. It encodes CASSLEGSSGRSTYEQYF. Together with reference TRBV5-8 and TRBJ2-7, the CDR3 gives the full variable domain: EAGVTQSPTHLIKTRGQQATLRCSPISGHTSVYWYQQALGLGLQFLLWYDEGEERNRGNFPPRFSGRQFPNYSSELNVNALELEDSALYLCASSLEGSSGRSTYEQYFGPGTRLTVT.

This rearrangement joins TRBV30 to TRBJ1-2, with TRBD1 as a possible D gene (6 bases). The CDR3 has 15 amino acids. The V end was cut by 0 bases, the J end by 8 bases, with 19 bases between. Germline CDR1 is GTSNPN and CDR2 is SVGIG (reference sequence). CDR3 amino acids: CAWSVPSAGGEGYTF. In nucleotides, the CDR3 is TGTGCCTGGAGTGTACCATCGGCGGGGGGCGAGGGCTACACCTTC. The full variable domain, in which reference TRBV30 and TRBJ1-2 provide the parts outside the CDR3, is SQTIHQWPATLVQPVGSPLSLECTVEGTSNPNLYWYRQAAGRGLQLLFYSVGIGQISSEVPQNLSASRPQDRQFILSSKKLLLSDSGFYLCAWSVPSAGGEGYTFGSGTRLTVV.

The rearrangement links TRBV27 to TRBJ2-1; TRBD1 is a possible D gene (6 bases). This CDR3 contains 13 residues. Germline V gene data show CDR1 as MNHEY and CDR2 as SMNVEV (reference sequence). Trimming shortened V by 6 bases and J by 8 bases, and 14 bases separated the two germline ends. DNA of the CDR3: TGTGCCAGCAGCCTGGGGGCGGCCTATGAGCAGTTCTTC. Its protein product is CASSLGAAYEQFF.

The chain is built from TRBV29-1 and TRBJ2-1, with TRBD1 as a possible D gene (6 bases). This CDR3 comprises 14 residues. Germline loops: CDR1 SQVTM, CDR2 ANQGSEA. The V end was cut by 3 bases, the J end by 8 bases, with 17 bases between. The CDR3: CSVEAPRGFDEQFF. The CDR3 bases are TGCAGCGTTGAGGCCCCCAGGGGTTTCGATGAGCAGTTCTTC.

This clone has only a few counts. This sequence joins TRBV27 and TRBJ2-1, with TRBD2 matching over 8 bases. Germline values: CDR1 MNHEY, CDR2 SMNVEV (reference sequence). J lost 3 bases, V lost 5 bases, and 3 bases had no gene match. The CDR3 totals 14 residues. CDR3 nucleotides: TGTGCCAGCAGTCCTAGCGGGCTCTACAATGAGCAGTTCTTC. This sequence encodes CASSPSGLYNEQFF.